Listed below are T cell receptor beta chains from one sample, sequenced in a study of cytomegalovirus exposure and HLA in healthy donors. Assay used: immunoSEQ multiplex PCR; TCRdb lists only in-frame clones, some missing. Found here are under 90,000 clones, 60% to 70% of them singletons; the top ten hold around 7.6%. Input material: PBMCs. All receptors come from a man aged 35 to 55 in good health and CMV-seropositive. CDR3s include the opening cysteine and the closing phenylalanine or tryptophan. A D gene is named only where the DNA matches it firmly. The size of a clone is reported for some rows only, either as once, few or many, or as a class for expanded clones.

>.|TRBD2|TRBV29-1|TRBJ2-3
CSVEDPGGSGGAVDTQYF
TGCAGCGTTGAAGATCCCGGTGGTAGCGGGGGGGCCGTCGATACGCAGTATTTT
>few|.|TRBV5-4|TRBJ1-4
CASSLGSGEKLFF
TGTGCCAGCAGCTTAGGCAGCGGGGAAAAACTGTTTTTT
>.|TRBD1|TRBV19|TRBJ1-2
CASSPGTASYGYTF
TGTGCCAGTAGCCCTGGGACAGCTTCATATGGCTACACCTTC
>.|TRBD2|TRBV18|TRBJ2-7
CASSPPTRGGEQYF
TGTGCCAGCTCACCACCTACCCGGGGGGGCGAGCAGTACTTC
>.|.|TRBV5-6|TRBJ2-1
CASSPETLNYNEQFF
TGTGCCAGCAGCCCAGAAACCCTCAACTACAATGAGCAGTTCTTC
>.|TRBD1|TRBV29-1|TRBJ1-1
CSANRGMNTEAFF
TGCAGTGCTAACAGGGGAATGAACACTGAAGCTTTCTTT
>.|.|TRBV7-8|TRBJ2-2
CASSPEQNTGELFF
TGTGCCAGCAGCCCAGAACAAAACACCGGGGAGCTGTTTTTT
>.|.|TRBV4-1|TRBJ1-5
CASSQAGLNQPQHF
TGCGCCAGCAGCCAAGCAGGACTTAATCAGCCCCAGCATTTT
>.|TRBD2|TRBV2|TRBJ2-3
CASRGTSQNTDTQYF
TGTGCCAGCAGGGGGACTAGCCAGAACACAGATACGCAGTATTTT
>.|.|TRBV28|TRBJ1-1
CASRRGGPNTEAFF
TGTGCCAGTAGGCGTGGGGGCCCGAACACTGAAGCTTTCTTT
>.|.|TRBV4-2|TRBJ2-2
CASSQVAGMNTGELFF
TGTGCCAGCAGCCAAGTGGCAGGGATGAACACCGGGGAGCTGTTTTTT
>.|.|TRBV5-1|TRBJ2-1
CASSYPKGQMAYNEQFF
TGCGCCAGCAGCTACCCAAAGGGGCAAATGGCCTACAATGAGCAGTTCTTC
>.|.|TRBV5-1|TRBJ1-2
CASSLAPTGPGSYGYTF
TGCGCCAGCAGCTTGGCGCCCACAGGTCCCGGGTCCTATGGCTACACCTTC
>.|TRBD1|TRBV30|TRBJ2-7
CAWKRGTATYEQYF
TGTGCCTGGAAGAGAGGGACAGCTACCTACGAGCAGTACTTC
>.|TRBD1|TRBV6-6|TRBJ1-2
CASSYKDRGHGYTF
TGTGCCAGCAGTTATAAAGACAGGGGGCATGGCTACACCTTC
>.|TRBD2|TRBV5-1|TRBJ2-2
CASSFAGAGELFF
TGCGCCAGCAGCTTTGCGGGGGCCGGGGAGCTGTTTTTT
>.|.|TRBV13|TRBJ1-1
CASSPREGITEAFF
TGTGCCAGCAGCCCCAGGGAGGGAATCACTGAAGCTTTCTTT
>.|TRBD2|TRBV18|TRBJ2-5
CASSPPGLAQETQYF
TGTGCCAGCTCACCCCCGGGACTAGCGCAAGAGACCCAGTACTTC
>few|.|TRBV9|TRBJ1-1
CASSLGGEEAFF
TGTGCCAGCAGCCTAGGTGGGGAGGAAGCTTTCTTT
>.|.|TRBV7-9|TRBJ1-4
CASSPQGLNEKLFF
TGTGCCAGCAGTCCCCAGGGCCTTAATGAAAAACTGTTTTTT
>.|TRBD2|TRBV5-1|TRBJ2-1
CASSSLSSGSPTDFSNEQFF
TGCGCCAGCAGTTCATTGTCTAGCGGGTCTCCAACAGATTTTAGCAATGAGCAGTTCTTC
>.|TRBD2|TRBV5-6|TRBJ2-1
CASSPFVGGSGNEQFF
TGTGCCAGCAGCCCTTTCGTGGGGGGGAGCGGCAATGAGCAGTTCTTC
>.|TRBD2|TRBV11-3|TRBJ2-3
CASSSGTSEDTQYF
TGTGCCAGCAGCTCAGGGACTAGCGAAGATACGCAGTATTTT
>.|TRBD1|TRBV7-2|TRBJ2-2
CASSLGWDRSLRTGELFF
TGTGCCAGCAGCTTAGGGTGGGACAGGTCGTTGAGGACCGGGGAGCTGTTTTTT
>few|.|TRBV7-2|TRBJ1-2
CASSRQNTNYGYTF
TGTGCCAGCAGCAGACAGAATACGAACTATGGCTACACCTTC
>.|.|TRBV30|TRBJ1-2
CAWTSGSYGYTF
TGTGCCTGGACCTCCGGGAGCTATGGCTACACCTTC